This T cell receptor (beta chain) was captured by sequencing in a study of lymphopenia after photon versus proton radiotherapy. Comments on this clone: Its antigen is not identified.

Looked up from germline, CDR1 is SGHTS and CDR2 is YDEGEE. Germline trimming cut 4 bases from V and 7 bases from J; bases unmatched to any gene: 4. This CDR3 is built from 15 residues. Study-wide findings and caveats: Under photons, naive T cells and diversity fell while effector/memory populations rose. Only patients who died were analyzed for survival; proton advantage is unproven.

Produced via immunoSEQ multiplex PCR; TCRdb's table is partial and in-frame only. Of some 170,000 clones in the sample, 80% to 90% are singletons; the top ten hold roughly 4.7%. The TCR comes from a man over 45 with gastric cancer. Material: peripheral blood, obtained from a patient treated with photon-based radiotherapy. J is TRBJ2-1 and V is TRBV5-8; 14 bases are shared with TRBD2. CDR3 coding DNA: TGTGCCAGCAGCCGGGGACTAGCGGGAGAAAATGAGCAGTTCTTC. Residues: CASSRGLAGENEQFF.